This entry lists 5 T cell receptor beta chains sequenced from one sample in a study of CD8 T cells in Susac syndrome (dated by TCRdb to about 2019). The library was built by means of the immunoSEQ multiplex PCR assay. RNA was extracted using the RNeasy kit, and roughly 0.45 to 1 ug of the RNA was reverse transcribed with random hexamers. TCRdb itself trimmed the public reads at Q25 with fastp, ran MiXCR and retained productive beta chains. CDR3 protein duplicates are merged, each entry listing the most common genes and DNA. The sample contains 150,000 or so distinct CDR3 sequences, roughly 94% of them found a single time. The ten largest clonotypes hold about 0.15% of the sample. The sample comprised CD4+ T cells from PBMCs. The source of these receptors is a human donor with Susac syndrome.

The CDR3 protein is CASSIQGRANVLTF. CDR3 coding DNA: TGTGCCAGCAGCATACAAGGGAGGGCCAACGTCCTGACTTTC. V usage is TRBV7-8 and J usage is TRBJ2-6; D not resolved. Germline V CDR1 and CDR2: SGHVS, FQNEAQ. The CDR3 covers 14 residues. V was cut by 5 bases and J by 5 bases, with 10 bases left in between.

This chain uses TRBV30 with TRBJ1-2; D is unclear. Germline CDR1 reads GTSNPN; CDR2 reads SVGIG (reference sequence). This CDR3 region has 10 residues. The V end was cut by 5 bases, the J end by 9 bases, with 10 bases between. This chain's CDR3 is CAWHGLSYTF. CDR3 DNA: TGTGCCTGGCACGGTTTAAGCTACACCTTC.

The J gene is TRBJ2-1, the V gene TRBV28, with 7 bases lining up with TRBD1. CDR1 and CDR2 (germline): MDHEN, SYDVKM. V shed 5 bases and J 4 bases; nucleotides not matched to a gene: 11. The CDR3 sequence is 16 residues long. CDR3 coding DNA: TGTGCCAGCAGTACAAGCAACCCGGGACAGTACAATGAGCAGTTCTTC. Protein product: CASSTSNPGQYNEQFF.

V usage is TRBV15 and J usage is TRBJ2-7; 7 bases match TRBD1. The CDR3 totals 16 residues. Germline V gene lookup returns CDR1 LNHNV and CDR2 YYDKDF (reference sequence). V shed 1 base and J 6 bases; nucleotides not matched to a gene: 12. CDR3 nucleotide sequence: TGTGCCACCAGCAGAGGGGGGACAGTGGTTCTCCCCGAGCAGTACTTC. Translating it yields CATSRGGTVVLPEQYF.

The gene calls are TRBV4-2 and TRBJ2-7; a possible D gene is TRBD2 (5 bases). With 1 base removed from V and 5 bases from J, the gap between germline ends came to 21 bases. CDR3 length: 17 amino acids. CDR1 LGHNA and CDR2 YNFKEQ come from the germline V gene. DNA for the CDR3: TGTGCCAGCAGCCAAGCCCATGGGTCGGGAAATGTCAACGAGCAGTACTTC. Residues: CASSQAHGSGNVNEQYF.